This T cell receptor beta chain comes out of a study of Ad26.COV2.S vaccination and SARS-CoV-2 variants. Treatment denoted: roughly 19 received Ad26.COV2.S at low or high dose, single or two shots; a few received placebo; per-sample allocation not given. Sampling was performed 63 days after the first vaccine or placebo injection. The assay was immunoSEQ multiplex PCR, and TCRdb's table has in-frame clones only and misses some. The table has some 300,000 clones, 70% to 90% seen once. With V trimmed by 4 bases and J by 3 bases, 9 bases remained unmatched. Germline lookup yields CDR1 SGDLS and CDR2 YYNGEE. CDR3 length equals 16 residues.

The sequence was obtained from a person aged 18-60 years who received the Ad26.COV2.S COVID-19 vaccine or a placebo. V usage is TRBV9 and J usage is TRBJ2-3; 9 bases map to TRBD1. The material sequenced was peripheral blood, taken in a trial of Ad26.COV2.S vaccine versus placebo. This chain's CDR3 is CASSPGTGRGTDTQYF. DNA of the CDR3: TGTGCCAGCAGCCCTGGGACAGGGCGAGGGACAGATACGCAGTATTTT.